A selection of T cell receptor beta chains follows, all from one sample in a study of shared clonotypes between healthy human individuals. Clones were sequenced by immunoSEQ multiplex PCR, and TCRdb holds only the in-frame ones, with some missing. The repertoire holds more than 2 million clones, with about 94% as singletons. Sequences were obtained from naive CD8+ T cells from PBMCs. The receptor source for this set is a man between 18 and 35 years old in good health. Some clones in this sample may be carry-over from other donors' samples. Each CDR3 is given with its conserved first and last residue. Each record gives: V gene, J gene, D gene, CDR3 protein. A D gene is named only where the DNA matches it firmly.

V: TRBV27; J: TRBJ2-1; D: -; CDR3: CASSLSTTGLIDEQFF
V: TRBV5-4; J: TRBJ1-2; D: -; CDR3: CAGSGGRGGYTF
V: TRBV4-3; J: TRBJ2-1; D: TRBD2; CDR3: CASSQDPLIEGGFNEQFF
V: TRBV19; J: TRBJ1-2; D: TRBD1; CDR3: CASSISPTGNGYTF
V: TRBV27; J: TRBJ2-7; D: -; CDR3: CASSPGGYDEQYF
V: TRBV13; J: TRBJ2-7; D: TRBD2; CDR3: CASSAHSGRAGEQYF
V: TRBV27; J: TRBJ2-2; D: -; CDR3: CASSPFPVTIKNTGELFF
V: TRBV6-1; J: TRBJ1-1; D: -; CDR3: CASSEGNMPNTEAFF
V: TRBV19; J: TRBJ1-3; D: -; CDR3: CASIDGSYSGNTIYF
V: TRBV9; J: TRBJ2-3; D: TRBD2; CDR3: CASSVPTSGRADGTQYF
V: TRBV28; J: TRBJ2-2; D: TRBD2; CDR3: CASSLGLAGETGELFF
V: TRBV7-9; J: TRBJ2-1; D: TRBD2; CDR3: CASSSHPSTSGSVEQFF
V: TRBV18; J: TRBJ1-4; D: -; CDR3: CASSPPLQGNEKLFF
V: TRBV6-1; J: TRBJ2-2; D: TRBD2; CDR3: CASSEARLAGGTTGELFF
V: TRBV10-2; J: TRBJ2-7; D: TRBD2; CDR3: CASTGGGLAGSYEQYF
V: TRBV27; J: TRBJ2-3; D: -; CDR3: CASSFLGDTQYF
V: TRBV6-5; J: TRBJ2-5; D: TRBD2; CDR3: CASSYARTSMWETQYF
V: TRBV5-1; J: TRBJ1-2; D: -; CDR3: CASTFKRESYGYTF
V: TRBV19; J: TRBJ2-1; D: -; CDR3: CASSIRAIRLGYNEQFF
V: TRBV7-2; J: TRBJ2-7; D: -; CDR3: CASSLASDASSYEQYF
V: TRBV5-6; J: TRBJ1-1; D: -; CDR3: CASSWGQTSTTGTEAFF
V: TRBV27; J: TRBJ1-5; D: -; CDR3: CASRQGGGQPQHF
V: TRBV19; J: TRBJ2-2; D: TRBD1; CDR3: CASWDSNTGELFF
V: TRBV7-3; J: TRBJ2-3; D: TRBD2; CDR3: CASSLIAGTDTQYF
V: TRBV6-6; J: TRBJ2-1; D: -; CDR3: CASSYSTSSYNEQFF
V: TRBV19; J: TRBJ1-1; D: TRBD1; CDR3: CASATHRGGGDTEAFF
V: TRBV4-1; J: TRBJ2-5; D: -; CDR3: CASSQEVRRGETQYF
V: TRBV19; J: TRBJ1-2; D: TRBD1; CDR3: CASSMYSTGPYGYTF
V: TRBV7-9; J: TRBJ1-2; D: -; CDR3: CASSFPGRDYGYTF
V: TRBV19; J: TRBJ1-1; D: -; CDR3: CASSTGSETEAFF
V: TRBV25-1; J: TRBJ2-3; D: -; CDR3: CASSEAGGTDTQYF
V: TRBV7-9; J: TRBJ2-1; D: TRBD1; CDR3: CASSSGTGNNEQFF
V: TRBV7-9; J: TRBJ1-2; D: -; CDR3: CASSPSESRGYTF
V: TRBV9; J: TRBJ2-2; D: TRBD1; CDR3: CASSVWTGNTGELFF
V: TRBV5-1; J: TRBJ2-7; D: TRBD2; CDR3: CASSLGGSSYEQYF
V: TRBV5-1; J: TRBJ2-1; D: -; CDR3: CASSLAIQGLRNEQFF
V: TRBV5-1; J: TRBJ2-7; D: -; CDR3: CASSLSGASHEQYF
V: TRBV5-6; J: TRBJ1-1; D: -; CDR3: CASSPSGAGNTEAFF
V: TRBV10-3; J: TRBJ2-7; D: -; CDR3: CAIASRVDRTYEQYF
V: TRBV27; J: TRBJ1-1; D: -; CDR3: CASSLGRVGTEAFF
V: TRBV5-4; J: TRBJ1-1; D: TRBD1; CDR3: CASSLQGAEAFF
V: TRBV12-5; J: TRBJ2-5; D: -; CDR3: CASGQYGQETQYF
V: TRBV6-1; J: TRBJ2-5; D: -; CDR3: CASSEYGSLQETQYF
V: TRBV19; J: TRBJ2-1; D: TRBD1; CDR3: CASSARQGGYTMKQFF
V: TRBV7-6; J: TRBJ1-1; D: -; CDR3: CASSRQKALNTEAFF
V: TRBV21-1; J: TRBJ2-3; D: -; CDR3: CASSKEARTDTQYF
V: TRBV5-6; J: TRBJ2-1; D: -; CDR3: CASSSQRKYNEQFF
V: TRBV9; J: TRBJ1-1; D: -; CDR3: CASSVRPASNTEAFF
V: TRBV27; J: TRBJ2-5; D: -; CDR3: CASSFNIAETQYF
V: TRBV27; J: TRBJ2-2; D: -; CDR3: CASSPTRGTGELFF
V: TRBV10-3; J: TRBJ2-3; D: -; CDR3: CAISESRITDTQYF
V: TRBV5-5; J: TRBJ1-1; D: -; CDR3: CASSWPGTTTEAFF
V: TRBV30; J: TRBJ2-7; D: TRBD1; CDR3: CAWSLGQGGYYEQYF
V: TRBV14; J: TRBJ2-3; D: TRBD1; CDR3: CASSLLGGGGSTDTQYF
V: TRBV13; J: TRBJ2-1; D: TRBD2; CDR3: CASSLRLAGANEQFF
V: TRBV4-1; J: TRBJ1-2; D: -; CDR3: CASSQGVGGAYSYGYTF
V: TRBV2; J: TRBJ1-2; D: -; CDR3: CASSKLDDPFYGYTF
V: TRBV19; J: TRBJ2-7; D: -; CDR3: CASSFRGTYEQYF
V: TRBV4-1; J: TRBJ1-1; D: -; CDR3: CASSRLDSMNTEAFF
V: TRBV6-1; J: TRBJ1-1; D: TRBD1; CDR3: CASSARGEGAAEAFF